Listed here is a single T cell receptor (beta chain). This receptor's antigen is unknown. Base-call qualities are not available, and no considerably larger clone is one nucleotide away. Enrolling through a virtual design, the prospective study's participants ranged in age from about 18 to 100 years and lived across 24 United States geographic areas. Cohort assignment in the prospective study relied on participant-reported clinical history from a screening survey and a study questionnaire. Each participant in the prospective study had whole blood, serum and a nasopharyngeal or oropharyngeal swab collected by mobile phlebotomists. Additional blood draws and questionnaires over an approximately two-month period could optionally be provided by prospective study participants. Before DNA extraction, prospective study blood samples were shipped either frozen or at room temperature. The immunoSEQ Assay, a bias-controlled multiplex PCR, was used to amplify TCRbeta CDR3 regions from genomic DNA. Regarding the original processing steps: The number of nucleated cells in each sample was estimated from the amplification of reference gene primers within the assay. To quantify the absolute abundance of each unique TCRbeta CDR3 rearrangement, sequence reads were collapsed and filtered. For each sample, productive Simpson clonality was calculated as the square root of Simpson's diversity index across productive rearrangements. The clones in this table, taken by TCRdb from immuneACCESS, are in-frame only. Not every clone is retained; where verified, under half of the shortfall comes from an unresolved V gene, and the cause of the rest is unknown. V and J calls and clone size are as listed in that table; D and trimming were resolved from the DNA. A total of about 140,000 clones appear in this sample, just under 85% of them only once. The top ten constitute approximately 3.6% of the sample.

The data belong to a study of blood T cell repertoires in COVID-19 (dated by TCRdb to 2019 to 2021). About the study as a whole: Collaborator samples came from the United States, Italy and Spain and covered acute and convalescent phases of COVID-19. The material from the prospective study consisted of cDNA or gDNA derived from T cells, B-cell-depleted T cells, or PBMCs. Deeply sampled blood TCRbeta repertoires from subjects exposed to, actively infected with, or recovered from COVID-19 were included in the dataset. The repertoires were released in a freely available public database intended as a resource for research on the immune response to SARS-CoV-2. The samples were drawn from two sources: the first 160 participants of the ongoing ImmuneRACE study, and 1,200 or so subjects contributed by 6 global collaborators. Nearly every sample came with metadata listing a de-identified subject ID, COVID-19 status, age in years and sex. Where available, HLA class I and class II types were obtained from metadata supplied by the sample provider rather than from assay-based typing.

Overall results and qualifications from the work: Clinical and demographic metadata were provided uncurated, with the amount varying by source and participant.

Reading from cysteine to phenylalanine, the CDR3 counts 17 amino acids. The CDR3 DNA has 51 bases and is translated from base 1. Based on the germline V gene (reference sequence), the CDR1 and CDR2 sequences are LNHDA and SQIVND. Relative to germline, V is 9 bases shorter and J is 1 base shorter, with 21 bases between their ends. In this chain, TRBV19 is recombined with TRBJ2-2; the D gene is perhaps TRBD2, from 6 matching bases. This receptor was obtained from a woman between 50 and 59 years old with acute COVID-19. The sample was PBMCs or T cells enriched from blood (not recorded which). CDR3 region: CASSDQHDGGNTGELFF. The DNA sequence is TGTGCCAGCTCAGATCAACACGACGGGGGGAACACCGGGGAGCTGTTTTTT. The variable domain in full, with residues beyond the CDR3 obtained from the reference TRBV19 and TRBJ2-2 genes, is DGGITQSPKYLFRKEGQNVTLSCEQNLNHDAMYWYRQDPGQGLRLIYYSQIVNDFQKGDIAEGYSVSREKKESFPLTVTSAQKNPTAFYLCASSDQHDGGNTGELFFGEGSRLTVL.